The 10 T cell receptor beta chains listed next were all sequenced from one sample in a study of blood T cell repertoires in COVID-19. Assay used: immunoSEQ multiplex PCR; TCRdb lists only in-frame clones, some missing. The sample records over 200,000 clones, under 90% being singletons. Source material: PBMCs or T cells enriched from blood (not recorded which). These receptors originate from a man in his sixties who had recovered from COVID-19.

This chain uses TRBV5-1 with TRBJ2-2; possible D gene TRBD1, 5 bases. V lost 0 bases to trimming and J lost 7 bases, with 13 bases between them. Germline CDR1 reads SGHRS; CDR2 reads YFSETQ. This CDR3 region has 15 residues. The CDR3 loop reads CASSLEQGPGGELFF. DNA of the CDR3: TGCGCCAGCAGCTTGGAGCAGGGTCCGGGCGGGGAGCTGTTTTTT.

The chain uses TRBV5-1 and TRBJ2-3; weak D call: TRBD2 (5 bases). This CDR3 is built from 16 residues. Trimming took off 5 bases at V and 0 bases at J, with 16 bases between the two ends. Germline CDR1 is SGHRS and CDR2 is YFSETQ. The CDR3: CASRRRVWVSTDTQYF. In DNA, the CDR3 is TGCGCCAGCAGACGGCGGGTGTGGGTCAGCACAGATACGCAGTATTTT. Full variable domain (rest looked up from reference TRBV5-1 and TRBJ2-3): KAGVTQTPRYLIKTRGQQVTLSCSPISGHRSVSWYQQTPGQGLQFLFEYFSETQRNKGNFPGRFSGRQFSNSRSEMNVSTLELGDSALYLCASRRRVWVSTDTQYFGPGTRLTVL.

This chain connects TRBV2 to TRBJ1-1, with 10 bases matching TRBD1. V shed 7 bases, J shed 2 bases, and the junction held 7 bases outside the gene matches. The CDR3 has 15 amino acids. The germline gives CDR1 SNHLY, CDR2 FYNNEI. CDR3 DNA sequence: TGTGCCAGCATCCCGGGACAGGGGCTCAACACTGAAGCTTTCTTT. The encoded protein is CASIPGQGLNTEAFF.

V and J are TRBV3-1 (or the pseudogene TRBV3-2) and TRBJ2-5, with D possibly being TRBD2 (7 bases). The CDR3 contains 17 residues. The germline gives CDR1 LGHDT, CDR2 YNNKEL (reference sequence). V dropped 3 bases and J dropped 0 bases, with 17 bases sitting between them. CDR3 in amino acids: CASSQQRGGAYQETQYF. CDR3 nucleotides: TGTGCCAGCAGCCAGCAACGCGGGGGCGCGTACCAAGAGACCCAGTACTTC.

The CDR3 region is CASSIGEGTQYF. The CDR3 region has the DNA TGTGCCAGTAGTATCGGGGAGGGGACCCAGTACTTC. J is TRBJ2-5 and V is TRBV19, with 7 bases aligning to TRBD2. This CDR3 has 12 residues. Unmatched junction bases numbered 2, after V lost 3 bases and J lost 7 bases. Germline values: CDR1 LNHDA, CDR2 SQIVND (reference sequence).

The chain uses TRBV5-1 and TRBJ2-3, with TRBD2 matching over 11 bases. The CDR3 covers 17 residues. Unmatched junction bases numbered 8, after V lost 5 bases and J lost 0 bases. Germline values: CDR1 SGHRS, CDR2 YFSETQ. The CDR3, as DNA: TGCGCCAGCAGACGTCTCGGGACTAGCGGTAGCACAGATACGCAGTATTTT. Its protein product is CASRRLGTSGSTDTQYF.

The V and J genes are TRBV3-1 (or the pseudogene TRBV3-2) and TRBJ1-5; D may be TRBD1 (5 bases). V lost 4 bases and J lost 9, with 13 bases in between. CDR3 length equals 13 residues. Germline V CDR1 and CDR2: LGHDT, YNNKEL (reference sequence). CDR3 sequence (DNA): TGTGCCAGCAGCCCCCCCGGGGGTGGGCCCCAGCATTTT. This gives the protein CASSPPGGGPQHF.

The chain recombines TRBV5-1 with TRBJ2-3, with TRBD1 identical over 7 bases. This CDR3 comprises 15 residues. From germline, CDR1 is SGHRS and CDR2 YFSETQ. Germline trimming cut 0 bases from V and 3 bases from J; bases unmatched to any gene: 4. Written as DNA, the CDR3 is TGCGCCAGCAGCTTGGACCAGGGGGAGACAGATACGCAGTATTTT. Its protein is CASSLDQGETDTQYF.

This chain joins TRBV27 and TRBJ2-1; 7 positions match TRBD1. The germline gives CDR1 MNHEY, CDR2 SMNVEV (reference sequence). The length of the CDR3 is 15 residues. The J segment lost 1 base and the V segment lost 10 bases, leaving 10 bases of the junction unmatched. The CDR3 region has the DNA TGTGCCATTTCGCCGGGACAGAAGTCCTACAATGAGCAGTTCTTC. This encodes CAISPGQKSYNEQFF.

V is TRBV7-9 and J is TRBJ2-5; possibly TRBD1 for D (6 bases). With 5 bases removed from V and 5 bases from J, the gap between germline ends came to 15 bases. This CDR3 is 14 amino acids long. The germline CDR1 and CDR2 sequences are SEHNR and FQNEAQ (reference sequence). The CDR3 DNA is TGTGCCAGCAGCGCCCGACAGGCCTCGGAGACCCAGTACTTC. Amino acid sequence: CASSARQASETQYF.